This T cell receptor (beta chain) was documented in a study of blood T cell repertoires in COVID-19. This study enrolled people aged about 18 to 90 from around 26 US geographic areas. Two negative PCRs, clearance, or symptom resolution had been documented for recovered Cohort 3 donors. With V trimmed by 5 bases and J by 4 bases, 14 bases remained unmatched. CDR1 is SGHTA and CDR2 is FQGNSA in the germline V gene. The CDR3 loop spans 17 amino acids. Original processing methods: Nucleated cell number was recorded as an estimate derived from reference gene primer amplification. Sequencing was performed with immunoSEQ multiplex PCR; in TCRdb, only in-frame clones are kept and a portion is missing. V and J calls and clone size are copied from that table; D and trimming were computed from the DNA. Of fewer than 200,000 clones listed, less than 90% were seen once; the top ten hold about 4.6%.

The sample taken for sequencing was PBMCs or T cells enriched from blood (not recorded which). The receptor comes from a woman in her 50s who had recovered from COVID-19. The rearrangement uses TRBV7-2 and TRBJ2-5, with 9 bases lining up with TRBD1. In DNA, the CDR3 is TGTGCCAGCAGCCGGACAGGGGTTGGAGGGGCAGTAGAGACCCAGTACTTC. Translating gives CASSRTGVGGAVETQYF.